A single sample is the source of the 24 T cell receptor beta chains below, sequenced in a study of control samples from healthy donors and cancer patients. The data were produced by immunoSEQ multiplex PCR, yet TCRdb's version contains in-frame clones alone and is incomplete. The sample has 160,000 or so clones, about 90% seen once. The sample comprised blood. The receptors here all came from a woman aged 25-40 years in good health.

This chain uses TRBV2 with TRBJ1-1; 12 positions match TRBD1. This CDR3 spans 14 amino acids. Looked up from germline, CDR1 is SNHLY and CDR2 is FYNNEI. V was pared by 6 bases and J by 1 base, with 0 bases of the junction left unmatched. The CDR3 nucleotides are TGTGCCAGCAGGGGACAGGGGGCGAACACTGAAGCTTTCTTT. This encodes CASRGQGANTEAFF.

The chain combines TRBV19 with TRBJ1-5; tentative D call: TRBD1 (5 bases). CDR1 and CDR2 (germline): LNHDA, SQIVND (reference sequence). Trimming stripped 5 bases from V and 11 bases from J, with 10 bases between. The CDR3 has 11 residues. The CDR3, as DNA: TGTGCCAGTAGTCGGGGCTCGTCCCAGCATTTT. The encoded protein is CASSRGSSQHF.

CDR3 protein: CASNMTGSNTDTQYF. CDR3 DNA sequence: TGCGCCAGCAACATGACAGGGTCAAACACAGATACGCAGTATTTT. The chain combines TRBV10-1 with TRBJ2-3; 7 nucleotides align to TRBD1. The CDR3 has 15 residues. CDR1 and CDR2 (germline): WNHNN, SYGVQD (reference sequence). V lost 7 bases to trimming and J lost 2 bases; unmatched junction nucleotides: 9.

The V and J genes are TRBV7-9 and TRBJ2-1; D uncertain. Germline CDR1 and CDR2: SEHNR and FQNEAQ (reference sequence). V lost 0 bases and J 3 bases, leaving 15 bases between the germline ends. This CDR3 has 17 amino acids. This CDR3 reads CASSLAMRRVGYNEQFF. The CDR3 nucleotides are TGTGCCAGCAGCTTAGCGATGCGACGGGTAGGCTACAATGAGCAGTTCTTC. Drawing the rest from reference TRBV7-9 and TRBJ2-1, the complete variable domain is DTGVSQNPRHKITKRGQNVTFRCDPISEHNRLYWYRQTLGQGPEFLTYFQNEAQLEKSRLLSDRFSAERPKGSFSTLEIQRTEQGDSAMYLCASSLAMRRVGYNEQFFGPGTRLTVL.

This clone was counted between two and nine times. The chain joins TRBV6-2 or TRBV6-3 to TRBJ2-1, with 10 bases aligning to TRBD2. Trimming took 4 bases from V and 6 from J; bases not matched to a gene: 6. This CDR3 region has 15 residues. CDR1 is MNHEY, CDR2 SVGEGT, per germline. The CDR3 coding sequence is TGTGCCAGCAGTTTTGGGACTAGCGAGACCAATGAGCAGTTCTTC. It translates to CASSFGTSETNEQFF.

The chain has TRBV11-1 and TRBJ1-2; possibly TRBD1 for D (5 bases). This CDR3 region has 13 residues. V lost 4 bases to trimming and J lost 3 bases, with 9 bases between them. The V gene's germline CDR1 is SGHAT and CDR2 FQDESV (reference sequence). CDR3 nucleotide sequence: TGTGCCAGCAGCTCGGGAGGGGACTATGGCTACACCTTC. It encodes CASSSGGDYGYTF.

The chain has TRBV27 and TRBJ2-1; 7 bases are shared with TRBD2. The ends lost 3 bases at V and 0 bases at J; junction bases unmatched: 20. Germline CDR1 MNHEY, CDR2 SMNVEV (reference sequence). This CDR3 is built from 21 residues. The CDR3 region is CASSFSQGSGRFTFSYNEQFF. The CDR3 nucleotides read TGTGCCAGCAGTTTCTCCCAAGGTAGCGGGCGTTTTACTTTCTCCTACAATGAGCAGTTCTTC.

This chain links TRBV28 with TRBJ2-7; D tentatively fits TRBD1 or TRBD2 (6 bases each). Trimming stripped 3 bases from V and 4 bases from J, with 13 bases between. This CDR3 comprises 14 residues. The germline V gene encodes CDR1 MDHEN and CDR2 SYDVKM. CDR3 residues: CASSFGGLFYEQYF. In DNA, the CDR3 is TGTGCCAGCAGTTTTGGGGGGCTTTTTTACGAGCAGTACTTC.

This chain connects TRBV30 to TRBJ2-7; tentatively, D is TRBD1 (5 bases). There are 20 residues in the CDR3. Germline lookup yields CDR1 GTSNPN and CDR2 SVGIG (reference sequence). Between the trimmed V and J ends, which lost 0 bases and 3 bases, there was a span of 30 bases. CDR3 region: CAWSVLKSGRVHPGSYEQYF. Here the CDR3 DNA reads TGTGCCTGGAGTGTACTGAAAAGTGGCAGGGTCCATCCGGGTAGCTACGAGCAGTACTTC.

The chain couples TRBV14 to TRBJ2-7, with unresolved D. This CDR3 is built from 13 residues. CDR1 SGHDN and CDR2 FVKESK come from the germline V gene. Trimming pared 5 bases from V and 2 bases from J, leaving 10 bases between. CDR3 sequence (DNA): TGTGCCAGCAGCTACATGGCCACCTACGAGCAGTACTTC. Its translation is CASSYMATYEQYF.

V and J are TRBV6-4 and TRBJ2-3; a weak D match, TRBD2 (5 bases). Trimming removed 3 bases at V and 4 bases at J, with 14 bases between. The CDR3 runs 15 residues. Per germline, CDR1 MRHNA and CDR2 SNTAGT. Here the CDR3 DNA reads TGTGCCAGCAGTGAAGATGCTAGCATGGCAGATACGCAGTATTTT. The encoded protein is CASSEDASMADTQYF.

This rearrangement joins TRBV11-2 to TRBJ1-6, with D unresolved. The CDR3 extends over 12 amino acids. The germline V gene encodes CDR1 SGHAT and CDR2 FQNNGV. V was clipped by 8 bases and J by 7 bases, with 9 bases between them. The CDR3 loop is CASVYGNSPLHF. In nucleotides, the CDR3 is TGTGCCAGCGTATATGGGAATTCACCCCTCCACTTT.

V is TRBV28 and J is TRBJ2-3; 10 nucleotides line up with TRBD2. Germline V gene lookup returns CDR1 MDHEN and CDR2 SYDVKM. The V and J ends lost 3 bases and 14 bases, in that order; junction bases with no gene match: 8. There are 13 residues in the CDR3. The CDR3 DNA follows: TGTGCCAGCAGTTTGGTGTCTAGCGGGAGTGCGTATTTT. Encoded protein: CASSLVSSGSAYF.

The CDR3 reads CASRPAYSNQPQHF. The CDR3 DNA is TGTGCCAGCAGGCCAGCTTATAGCAATCAGCCCCAGCATTTT. V is TRBV28 and J is TRBJ1-5, with D uncertain. CDR3 size: 14 residues. V dropped 6 bases and J dropped 0 bases, with 9 bases sitting between them. The germline V gene has CDR1 MDHEN and CDR2 SYDVKM.

V usage is TRBV18 and J usage is TRBJ1-5; D gene unclear. Looked up from germline, CDR1 is KGHSH and CDR2 is LQKENI. The V and J ends lost 3 bases and 6 bases respectively, with 12 bases between them. The CDR3 extends over 14 amino acids. CDR3 loop: CASSPGWSPQPQHF. As DNA, the CDR3 is TGTGCCAGCTCACCCGGGTGGTCCCCTCAGCCCCAGCATTTT. The full variable domain, its missing parts supplied by reference TRBV18 and TRBJ1-5, is NAGVMQNPRHLVRRRGQEARLRCSPMKGHSHVYWYRQLPEEGLKFMVYLQKENIIDESGMPKERFSAEFPKEGPSILRIQQVVRGDSAAYFCASSPGWSPQPQHFGDGTRLSIL.

This chain uses TRBV7-3 with TRBJ2-5; TRBD1 matches 8 bases. V dropped 5 bases and J dropped 7; count of bases not matched to a gene: 6. This CDR3 has 13 amino acids. CDR1 is SGHTA, CDR2 FQGTGA, per germline. The CDR3 sequence: CASSPGQGGTQYF. CDR3 sequence (DNA): TGTGCCAGCAGCCCCGGACAGGGTGGGACCCAGTACTTC.

This clone was counted once. This chain joins TRBV29-1 and TRBJ2-5; 8 positions match TRBD1. This CDR3 has 17 amino acids. Germline assignment: CDR1 SQVTM and CDR2 ANQGSEA. V lost 5 bases and J lost 3; bases outside the gene matches: 17. CDR3 coding DNA: TGCAGCGTTTCCCTGAGAGAGACAGGGGACGGGAAAGAGACCCAGTACTTC. Translation gives CSVSLRETGDGKETQYF.

V gene TRBV6-5 combines with J gene TRBJ2-7; D may match TRBD1 or TRBD2 (5 bases each). CDR1 and CDR2 from the germline V gene are MNHEY and SVGAGI. Trimming removed 2 bases from V and 5 bases from J, with 13 bases in between. The CDR3 consists of 14 residues. CDR3 loop: CASSYGGSSHEQYF. The CDR3 DNA sequence: TGTGCCAGCAGTTACGGGGGAAGTTCCCACGAGCAGTACTTC.

The chain links TRBV7-3 to TRBJ1-3, with D tentatively TRBD1 (6 bases). The germline V and J ends were trimmed by 5 bases and 3 bases, with 17 bases remaining between them. Germline V gene sequence: CDR1 SGHTA, CDR2 FQGTGA. The CDR3 is made up of 16 amino acids. The CDR3 region is CASSPGGGISGNTIYF. As DNA, the CDR3 is TGTGCCAGCAGCCCCGGGGGGGGCATCAGTGGAAACACCATATATTTT.

The rearrangement links TRBV30 to TRBJ1-2; the D gene is possibly TRBD1 (5 bases). The germline V and J ends were trimmed by 3 bases and 2 bases, with 16 bases remaining between them. The length of the CDR3 is 15 residues. CDR1 is GTSNPN, CDR2 SVGIG, per germline (reference sequence). CDR3 residues: CAWRGWGGINYGYTF. CDR3 nucleotides: TGTGCCTGGAGGGGTTGGGGGGGTATAAACTATGGCTACACCTTC. Looking up the rest from reference TRBV30 and TRBJ1-2 gives the full variable domain: SQTIHQWPATLVQPVGSPLSLECTVEGTSNPNLYWYRQAAGRGLQLLFYSVGIGQISSEVPQNLSASRPQDRQFILSSKKLLLSDSGFYLCAWRGWGGINYGYTFGSGTRLTVV.

J is TRBJ2-1 and V is TRBV15, with 9 bases that match TRBD2. The CDR3 is 15 amino acids. Germline CDR1 is LNHNV and CDR2 is YYDKDF (reference sequence). The trim removed 5 bases at V and 2 bases at J, leaving 4 bases unmatched. The CDR3: CATSPGTSTYNEQFF. DNA for the CDR3: TGTGCCACCAGCCCGGGGACTAGCACCTACAATGAGCAGTTCTTC.

This chain links TRBV6-6 with TRBJ2-1; the D is unclear. This CDR3 contains 13 residues. V lost 7 bases, J lost 0 bases, and 7 bases lay in between. The germline CDR1 and CDR2 sequences are MNHNY and SVGAGI (reference sequence). The CDR3 region is CASIGFSYNEQFF. CDR3 sequence (DNA): TGTGCCAGCATCGGATTCTCCTACAATGAGCAGTTCTTC.

The chain uses TRBV6-5 and TRBJ2-2; D ambiguous. Germline V gene data show CDR1 as MNHEY and CDR2 as SVGAGI. CDR3 length: 14 amino acids. Trimming took 4 bases from V and 1 from J, leaving 7 bases between them. The CDR3 nucleotides read TGTGCCAGCAGTTCCTACAGGAACACCGGGGAGCTGTTTTTT. Amino acid sequence: CASSSYRNTGELFF.

This chain connects TRBV4-1 to TRBJ2-1; unclear D gene. Germline lookup yields CDR1 MGHRA and CDR2 YSYEKL. The CDR3 length is 12 residues. V gave up 1 base and J gave up 10 bases, with 8 bases separating them. Here the CDR3 reads CASSQATLEQFF. DNA of the CDR3: TGCGCCAGCAGCCAAGCGACTCTGGAGCAGTTCTTC.